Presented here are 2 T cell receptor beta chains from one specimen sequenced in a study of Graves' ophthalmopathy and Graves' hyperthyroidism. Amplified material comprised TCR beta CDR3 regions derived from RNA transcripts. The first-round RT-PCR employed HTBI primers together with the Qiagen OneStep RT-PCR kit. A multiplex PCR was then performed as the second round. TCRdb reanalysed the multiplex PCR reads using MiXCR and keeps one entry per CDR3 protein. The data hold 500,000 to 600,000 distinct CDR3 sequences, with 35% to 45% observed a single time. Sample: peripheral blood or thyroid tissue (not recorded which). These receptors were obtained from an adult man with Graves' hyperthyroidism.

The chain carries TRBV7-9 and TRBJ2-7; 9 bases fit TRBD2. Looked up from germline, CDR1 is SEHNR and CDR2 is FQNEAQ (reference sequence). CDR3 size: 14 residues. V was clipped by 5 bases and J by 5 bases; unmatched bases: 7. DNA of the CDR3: TGTGCCAGCAGCCCAGTAGCGGGAGTGAACGAGCAGTACTTC. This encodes CASSPVAGVNEQYF. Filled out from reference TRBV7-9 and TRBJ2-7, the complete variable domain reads DTGVSQNPRHKITKRGQNVTFRCDPISEHNRLYWYRQTLGQGPEFLTYFQNEAQLEKSRLLSDRFSAERPKGSFSTLEIQRTEQGDSAMYLCASSPVAGVNEQYFGPGTRLTVT.

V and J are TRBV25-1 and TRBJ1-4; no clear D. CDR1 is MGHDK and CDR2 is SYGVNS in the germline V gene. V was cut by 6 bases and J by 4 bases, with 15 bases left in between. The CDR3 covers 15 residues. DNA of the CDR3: TGTGCCAGCAGCCAAGACGCGCGGATTAATGAAAAACTGTTTTTT. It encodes CASSQDARINEKLFF.